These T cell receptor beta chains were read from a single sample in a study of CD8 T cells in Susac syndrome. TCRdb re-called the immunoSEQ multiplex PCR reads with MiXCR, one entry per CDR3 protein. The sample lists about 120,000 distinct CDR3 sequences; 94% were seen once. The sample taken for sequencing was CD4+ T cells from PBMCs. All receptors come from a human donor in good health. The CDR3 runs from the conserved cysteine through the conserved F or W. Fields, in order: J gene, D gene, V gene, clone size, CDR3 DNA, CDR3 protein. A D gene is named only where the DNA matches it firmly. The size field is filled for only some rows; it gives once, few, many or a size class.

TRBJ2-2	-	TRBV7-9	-	TGTGCCAGCAGCTTGAAGATCGCGGTAAACACCGGGGAGCTGTTTTTT	CASSLKIAVNTGELFF
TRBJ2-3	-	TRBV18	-	TGTGCCAGCTCACCCCAAGACGGCACAGATACGCAGTATTTT	CASSPQDGTDTQYF
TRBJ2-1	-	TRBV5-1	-	TGCGCCAGCAGCCTCGGACAGAGCGATGAGCAGTTCTTC	CASSLGQSDEQFF
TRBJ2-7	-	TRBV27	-	TGTGCCAGCAGTCGAGGGGACCTAGAAGGGGGCGAGCAGTACTTC	CASSRGDLEGGEQYF
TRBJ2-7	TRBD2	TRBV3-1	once	TGTGCCAGCAGCCAAGGATCGGGGACTAGAGGCGAGCAGTACTTC	CASSQGSGTRGEQYF
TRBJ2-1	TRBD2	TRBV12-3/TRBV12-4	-	TGTGCCAGCAGTTTACTCCCTAGCGGGATCATGGGTGAGCAGTTCTTC	CASSLLPSGIMGEQFF
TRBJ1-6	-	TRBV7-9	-	TGTGCCAGCAGCCGATTTAGCTCCTATAATTCACCCCTCCACTTT	CASSRFSSYNSPLHF
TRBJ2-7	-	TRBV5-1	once	TGCGCCAGCAGCTTGGACAGGCCTTCCTACGAGCAGTACTTC	CASSLDRPSYEQYF
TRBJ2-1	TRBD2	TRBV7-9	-	TGTGCCAGCACACTAGCGGGAGCCCACAATGAGCAGTTCTTC	CASTLAGAHNEQFF
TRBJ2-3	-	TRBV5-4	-	TGTGCCAGCAGCTTGGCCTCGTTAGCCGGAGATACGCAGTATTTT	CASSLASLAGDTQYF
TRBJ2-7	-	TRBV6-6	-	TGTGCCAGCAGTGACAACTACGAGCAGTACTTC	CASSDNYEQYF
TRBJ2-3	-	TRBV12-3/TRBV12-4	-	TGTGCCAGCAGTCCCCCGGGCGCAGATACGCAGTATTTT	CASSPPGADTQYF
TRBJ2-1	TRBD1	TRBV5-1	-	TGCGCCAGCAGCTTGGCCGGGACAGGGGTCGCCTACAATGAGCAGTTCTTC	CASSLAGTGVAYNEQFF
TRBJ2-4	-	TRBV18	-	TGTGCCAGCTCTGGACAGATCTCCCTAGCCAAAAACATTCAGTACTTC	CASSGQISLAKNIQYF
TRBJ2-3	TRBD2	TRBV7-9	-	TGTGCCAGCAGCTTAGAGCGGGAGGGCACAGATACGCAGTATTTT	CASSLEREGTDTQYF
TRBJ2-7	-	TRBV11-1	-	TGTGCCAGCAGCCCTCGAGCCTACGAGCAGTACTTC	CASSPRAYEQYF
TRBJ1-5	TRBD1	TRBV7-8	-	TGTGCCAGCAGCTCAAGTCGGACAGGGGCCGATCAGCCCCAGCATTTT	CASSSSRTGADQPQHF
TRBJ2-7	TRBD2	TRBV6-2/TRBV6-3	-	TGTGCCAGCAGTTTCGGCGGGAGGACGCTTTCCTACGAGCAGTACTTC	CASSFGGRTLSYEQYF
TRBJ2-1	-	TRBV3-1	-	TGTGCCAGCAGCCAAGAAGGGAACTGGAATGAGCAGTTCTTC	CASSQEGNWNEQFF
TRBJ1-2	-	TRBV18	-	TGTGCCAGCTCACCACCGGCGGCCGATGGCTACACCTTC	CASSPPAADGYTF
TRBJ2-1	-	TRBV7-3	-	TGTGCCAGCAGCTTAAGGCTAGCTGCGTACAATGAGCAGTTCTTC	CASSLRLAAYNEQFF
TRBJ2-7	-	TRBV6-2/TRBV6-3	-	TGTGCCAGCAGCCACCAGGGTCCCCTCTCCTACGAGCAGTACTTC	CASSHQGPLSYEQYF
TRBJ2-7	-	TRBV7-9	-	TGTGCCAGCAGCTTCCCCGGGGAGAGCTACGAGCAGTACTTC	CASSFPGESYEQYF
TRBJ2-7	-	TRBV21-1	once	TGTGCCAGCAGCAAATCCACTACACCGGGGGGAGCCTACGAGCAGTACTTC	CASSKSTTPGGAYEQYF
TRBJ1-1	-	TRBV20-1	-	TGCAGTGCTAGGGGGGATGGTGAAGCTTTCTTT	CSARGDGEAFF
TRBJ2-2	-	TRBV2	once	TGTGCCAGCAGAGGACAGATGAACACCGGGGAGCTGTTTTTT	CASRGQMNTGELFF
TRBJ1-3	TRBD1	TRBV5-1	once	TGCGCCAGCAGCCTCACCGGGACAGGGGCCTCTCGGAGCGGAAACACCATATATTTT	CASSLTGTGASRSGNTIYF
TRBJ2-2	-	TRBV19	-	TGTGCCAGTAAGCGACAGTTGAACACCGGGGAGCTGTTTTTT	CASKRQLNTGELFF